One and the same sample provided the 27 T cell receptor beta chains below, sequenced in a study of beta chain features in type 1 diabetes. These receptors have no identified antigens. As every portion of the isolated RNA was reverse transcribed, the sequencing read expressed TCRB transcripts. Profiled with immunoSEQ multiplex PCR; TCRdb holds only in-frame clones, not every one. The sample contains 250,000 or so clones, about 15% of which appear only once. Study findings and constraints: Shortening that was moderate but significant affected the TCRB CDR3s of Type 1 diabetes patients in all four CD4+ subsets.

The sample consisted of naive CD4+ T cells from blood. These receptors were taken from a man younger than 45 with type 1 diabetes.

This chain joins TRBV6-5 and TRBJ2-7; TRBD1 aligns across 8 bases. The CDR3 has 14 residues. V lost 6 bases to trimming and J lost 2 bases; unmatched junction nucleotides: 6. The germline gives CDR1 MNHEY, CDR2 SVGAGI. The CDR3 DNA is TGTGCCAGCAGGGGCGGACAGGGAACCTACGAGCAGTACTTC. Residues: CASRGGQGTYEQYF.

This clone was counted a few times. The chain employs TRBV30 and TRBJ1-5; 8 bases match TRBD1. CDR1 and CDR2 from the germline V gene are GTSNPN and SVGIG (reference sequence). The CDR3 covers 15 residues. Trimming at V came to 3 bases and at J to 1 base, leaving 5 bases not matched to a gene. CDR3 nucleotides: TGTGCCTGGAGCTTGACAGGGGACAGCAATCAGCCCCAGCATTTT. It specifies CAWSLTGDSNQPQHF. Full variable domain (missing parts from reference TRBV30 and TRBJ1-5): SQTIHQWPATLVQPVGSPLSLECTVEGTSNPNLYWYRQAAGRGLQLLFYSVGIGQISSEVPQNLSASRPQDRQFILSSKKLLLSDSGFYLCAWSLTGDSNQPQHFGDGTRLSIL.

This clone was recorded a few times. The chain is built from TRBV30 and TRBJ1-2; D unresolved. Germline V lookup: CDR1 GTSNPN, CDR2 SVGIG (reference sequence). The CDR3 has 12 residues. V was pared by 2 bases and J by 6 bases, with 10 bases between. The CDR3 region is CAWSLPLDGYTF. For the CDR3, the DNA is TGTGCCTGGAGTCTCCCTCTCGATGGCTACACCTTC.

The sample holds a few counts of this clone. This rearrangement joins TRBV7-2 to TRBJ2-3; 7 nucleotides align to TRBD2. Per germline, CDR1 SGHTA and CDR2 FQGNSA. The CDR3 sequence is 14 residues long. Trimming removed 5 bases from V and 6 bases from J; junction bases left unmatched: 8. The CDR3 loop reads CASSGGGGWDTQYF. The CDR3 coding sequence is TGTGCCAGCAGCGGGGGGGGTGGTTGGGATACGCAGTATTTT.

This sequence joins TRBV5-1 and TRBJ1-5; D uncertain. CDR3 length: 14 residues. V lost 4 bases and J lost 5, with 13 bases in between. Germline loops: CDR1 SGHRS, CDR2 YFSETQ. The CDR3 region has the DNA TGCGCCAGCAGCGCCGACGGAGGGCATCAGCCCCAGCATTTT. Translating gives CASSADGGHQPQHF.

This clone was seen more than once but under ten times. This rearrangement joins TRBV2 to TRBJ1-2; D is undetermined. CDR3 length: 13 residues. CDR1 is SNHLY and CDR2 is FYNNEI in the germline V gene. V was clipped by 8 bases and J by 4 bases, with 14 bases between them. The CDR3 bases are TGTGCCAGCTCCGGTGGAGAGACCTATGGCTACACCTTC. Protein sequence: CASSGGETYGYTF.

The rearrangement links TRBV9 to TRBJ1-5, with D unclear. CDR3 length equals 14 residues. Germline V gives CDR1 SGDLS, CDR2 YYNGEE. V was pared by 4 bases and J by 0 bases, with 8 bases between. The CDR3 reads CASSPRDSNQPQHF. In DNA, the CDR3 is TGTGCCAGCAGCCCAAGAGATAGCAATCAGCCCCAGCATTTT.

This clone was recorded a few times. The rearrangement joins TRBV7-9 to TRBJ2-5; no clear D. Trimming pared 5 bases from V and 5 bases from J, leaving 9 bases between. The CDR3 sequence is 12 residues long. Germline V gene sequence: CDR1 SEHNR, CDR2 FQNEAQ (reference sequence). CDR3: CASSALRETQYF. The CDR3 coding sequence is TGTGCCAGCAGCGCCCTTCGGGAGACCCAGTACTTC.

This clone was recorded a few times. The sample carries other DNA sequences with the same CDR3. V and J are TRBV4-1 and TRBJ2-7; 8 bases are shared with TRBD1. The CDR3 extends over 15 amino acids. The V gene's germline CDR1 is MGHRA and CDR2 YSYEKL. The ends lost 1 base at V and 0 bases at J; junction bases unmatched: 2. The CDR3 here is CASSQGQGASYEQYF. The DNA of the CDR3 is TGCGCCAGCAGCCAAGGTCAGGGGGCCTCCTACGAGCAGTACTTC.

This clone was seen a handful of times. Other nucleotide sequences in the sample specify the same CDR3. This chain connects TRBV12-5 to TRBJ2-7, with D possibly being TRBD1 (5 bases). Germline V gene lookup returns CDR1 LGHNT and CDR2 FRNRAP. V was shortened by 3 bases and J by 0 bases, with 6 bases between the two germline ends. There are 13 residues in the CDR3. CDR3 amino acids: CASGFDSSYEQYF. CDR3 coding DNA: TGTGCTAGTGGTTTCGACAGCTCCTACGAGCAGTACTTC.

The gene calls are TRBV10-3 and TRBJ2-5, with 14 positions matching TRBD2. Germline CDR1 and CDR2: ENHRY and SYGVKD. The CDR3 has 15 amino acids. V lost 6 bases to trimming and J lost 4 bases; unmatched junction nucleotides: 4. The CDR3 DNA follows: TGTGCCATCAGCGGGACTAGCGGGAGCCGAGAGACCCAGTACTTC. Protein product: CAISGTSGSRETQYF.

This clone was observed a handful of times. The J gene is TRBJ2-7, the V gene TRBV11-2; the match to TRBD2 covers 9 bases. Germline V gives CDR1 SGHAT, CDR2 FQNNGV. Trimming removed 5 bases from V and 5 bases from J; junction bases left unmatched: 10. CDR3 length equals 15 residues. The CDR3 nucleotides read TGTGCCAGCAGCCCAACCCTAGCGGGGCTCCACGAGCAGTACTTC. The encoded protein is CASSPTLAGLHEQYF.

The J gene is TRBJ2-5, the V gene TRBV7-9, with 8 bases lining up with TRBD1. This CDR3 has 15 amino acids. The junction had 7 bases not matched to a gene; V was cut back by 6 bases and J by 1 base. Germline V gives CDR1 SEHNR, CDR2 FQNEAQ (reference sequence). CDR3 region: CASSISGQGQETQYF. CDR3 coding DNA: TGTGCCAGCAGTATTTCCGGACAGGGCCAAGAGACCCAGTACTTC.

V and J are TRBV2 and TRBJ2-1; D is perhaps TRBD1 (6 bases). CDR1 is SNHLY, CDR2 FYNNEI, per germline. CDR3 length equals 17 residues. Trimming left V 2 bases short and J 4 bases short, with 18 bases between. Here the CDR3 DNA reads TGTGCCAGCAGTGAATCCGAGGGGCAGGGGTGGTACAATGAGCAGTTCTTC. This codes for CASSESEGQGWYNEQFF.

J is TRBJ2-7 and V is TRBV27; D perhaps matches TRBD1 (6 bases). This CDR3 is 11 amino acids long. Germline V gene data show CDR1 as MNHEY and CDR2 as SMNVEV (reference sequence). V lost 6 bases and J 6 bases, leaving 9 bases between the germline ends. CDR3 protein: CASSTGFEQYF. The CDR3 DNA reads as TGTGCCAGCAGCACAGGGTTCGAGCAGTACTTC.

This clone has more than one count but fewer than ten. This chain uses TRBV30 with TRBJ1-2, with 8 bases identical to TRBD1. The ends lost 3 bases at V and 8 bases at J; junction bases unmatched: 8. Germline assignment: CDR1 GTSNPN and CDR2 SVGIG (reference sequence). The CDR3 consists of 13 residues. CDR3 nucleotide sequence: TGTGCCTGGAGCCTGCAGGGGGCAAGAGGCTACACCTTC. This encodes CAWSLQGARGYTF.

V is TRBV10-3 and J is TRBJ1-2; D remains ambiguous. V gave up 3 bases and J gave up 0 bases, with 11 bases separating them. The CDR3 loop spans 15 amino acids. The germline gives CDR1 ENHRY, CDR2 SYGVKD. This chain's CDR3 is CAISDRADSNYGYTF. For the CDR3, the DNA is TGTGCCATCAGTGACCGTGCGGACTCTAACTATGGCTACACCTTC.

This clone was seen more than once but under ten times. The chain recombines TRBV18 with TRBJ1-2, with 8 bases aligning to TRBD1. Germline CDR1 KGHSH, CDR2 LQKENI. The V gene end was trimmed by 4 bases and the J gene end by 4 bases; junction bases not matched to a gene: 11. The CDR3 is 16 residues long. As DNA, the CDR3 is TGTGCCAGCTCACTAACCCAGGGGGCTCTGGGCTATGGCTACACCTTC. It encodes CASSLTQGALGYGYTF.

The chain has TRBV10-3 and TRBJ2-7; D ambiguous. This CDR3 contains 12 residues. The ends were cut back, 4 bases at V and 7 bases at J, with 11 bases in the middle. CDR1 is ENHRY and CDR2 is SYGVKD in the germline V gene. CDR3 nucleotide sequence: TGTGCCATCAGTGGTTTCTCAGAAGAGCAGTACTTC. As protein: CAISGFSEEQYF.

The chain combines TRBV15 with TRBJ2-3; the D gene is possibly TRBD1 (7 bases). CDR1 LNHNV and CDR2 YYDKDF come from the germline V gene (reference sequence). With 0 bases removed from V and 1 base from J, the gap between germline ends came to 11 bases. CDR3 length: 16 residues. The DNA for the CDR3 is TGTGCCACCAGCAGAGAGCGGGACAGAGGCACAGATACGCAGTATTTT. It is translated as CATSRERDRGTDTQYF. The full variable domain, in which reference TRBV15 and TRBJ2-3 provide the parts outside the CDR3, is DAMVIQNPRYQVTQFGKPVTLSCSQTLNHNVMYWYQQKSSQAPKLLFHYYDKDFNNEADTPDNFQSRRPNTSFCFLDIRSPGLGDTAMYLCATSRERDRGTDTQYFGPGTRLTVL.

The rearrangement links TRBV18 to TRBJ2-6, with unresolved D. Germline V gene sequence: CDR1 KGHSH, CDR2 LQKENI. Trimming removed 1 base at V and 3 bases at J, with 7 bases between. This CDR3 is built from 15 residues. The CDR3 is CASSPQAFGANVLTF. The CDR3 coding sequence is TGTGCCAGCTCACCACAAGCCTTTGGGGCCAACGTCCTGACTTTC.

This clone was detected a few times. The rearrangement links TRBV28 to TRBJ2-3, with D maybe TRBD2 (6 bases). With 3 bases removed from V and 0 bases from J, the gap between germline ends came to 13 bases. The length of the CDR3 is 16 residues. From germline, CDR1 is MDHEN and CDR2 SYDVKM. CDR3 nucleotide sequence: TGTGCCAGCAGTTTCCCTAGAGGGACTAGCACAGATACGCAGTATTTT. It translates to CASSFPRGTSTDTQYF.

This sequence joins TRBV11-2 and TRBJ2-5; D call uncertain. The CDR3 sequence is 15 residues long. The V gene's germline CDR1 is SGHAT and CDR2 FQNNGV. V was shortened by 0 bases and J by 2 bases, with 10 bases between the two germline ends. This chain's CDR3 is CASSLEPGQQETQYF. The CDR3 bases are TGTGCCAGCAGCTTAGAGCCAGGTCAGCAAGAGACCCAGTACTTC.

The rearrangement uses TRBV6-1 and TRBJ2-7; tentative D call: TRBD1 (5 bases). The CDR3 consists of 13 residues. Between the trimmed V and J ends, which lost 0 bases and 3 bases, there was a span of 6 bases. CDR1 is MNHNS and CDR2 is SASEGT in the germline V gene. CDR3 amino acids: CASSEARGYEQYF. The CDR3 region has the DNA TGTGCCAGCAGTGAAGCAAGGGGCTACGAGCAGTACTTC.

CDR3 protein: CASRRTSGEETQYF. CDR3 nucleotides: TGTGCCAGCAGGCGAACCTCAGGGGAAGAGACCCAGTACTTC. The chain couples TRBV5-4 to TRBJ2-5; the D gene is possibly TRBD1 (6 bases). V was clipped by 5 bases and J by 3 bases, with 14 bases between them. This CDR3 region has 14 residues. Germline V gives CDR1 SGHNT, CDR2 YYREEE (reference sequence). Drawing the rest from reference TRBV5-4 and TRBJ2-5, the complete variable domain is ETGVTQSPTHLIKTRGQQVTLRCSSQSGHNTVSWYQQALGQGPQFIFQYYREEENGRGNFPPRFSGLQFPNYSSELNVNALELDDSALYLCASRRTSGEETQYFGPGTRLLVL.

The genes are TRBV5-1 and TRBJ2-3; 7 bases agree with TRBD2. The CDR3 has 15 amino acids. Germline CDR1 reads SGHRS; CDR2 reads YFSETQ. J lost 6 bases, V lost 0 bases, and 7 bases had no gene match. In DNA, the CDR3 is TGCGCCAGCAGCTTGGCCAGGCTAGCGGAGGATACGCAGTATTTT. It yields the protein CASSLARLAEDTQYF.

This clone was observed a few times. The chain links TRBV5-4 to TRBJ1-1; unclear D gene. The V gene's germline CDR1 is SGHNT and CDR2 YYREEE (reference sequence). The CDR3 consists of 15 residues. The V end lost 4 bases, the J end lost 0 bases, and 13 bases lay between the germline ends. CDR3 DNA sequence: TGTGCCAGCAGCCCGGTTGGTATAATGAACACTGAAGCTTTCTTT. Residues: CASSPVGIMNTEAFF.